This T cell receptor beta chain was identified during a study of T-cell reconstitution after alpha-beta-depleted transplantation in children. Germline-derived CDR1 and CDR2 are SQVTM and ANQGSEA. The CDR3 is 13 residues long. The V and J ends lost 4 bases and 4 bases, in that order; junction bases with no gene match: 1. TCRbeta library preparation incorporated unique molecular identifiers. TCRdb reanalysed the PCR reads using MiXCR and keeps one entry per CDR3 protein. Altogether hundreds of thousands of distinct CDR3 sequences are present, around 20% being singletons, with the ten largest covering 3% to 4%.

The sample consisted of PBMCs from the stem cell graft donor, taken from the stem cell graft. The J gene is TRBJ2-1, the V gene TRBV29-1, with TRBD2 matching 10 bases. This sequence was found in a human donor who donated a stem cell graft to a child with acute lymphoblastic leukemia. The CDR3 spells CSVGTSGYNEQFF. CDR3 nucleotides: TGCAGCGTTGGGACTAGCGGTTACAATGAGCAGTTCTTC.